The clone carrying this T cell receptor (beta chain) was recorded a few times. V dropped 6 bases and J dropped 3 bases, with 10 bases sitting between them. The CDR3 consists of 13 residues. From germline, CDR1 is SNHLY and CDR2 FYNNEI. MiXCR was run by TCRdb on the RT-PCR reads, yielding one entry per CDR3 protein. This table holds 650,000 to 800,000 distinct CDR3 sequences, approximately 15% found once. This receptor was taken from a female donor in good health, serving as a healthy control. Sequenced: memory CD4+ T cells from blood. The chain couples TRBV2 to TRBJ2-3; perhaps TRBD1 as D (6 bases). CDR3 DNA: TGTGCCAGCAGGGGACACAGTACAGATACGCAGTATTTT. It encodes CASRGHSTDTQYF.